The subject of this entry is one T cell receptor beta chain. The antigen is undetermined. V was shortened by 6 bases and J by 0 bases, with 11 bases between the two germline ends. This CDR3 is built from 15 residues. The germline CDR1 and CDR2 sequences are MNHNY and SVGAGI (reference sequence). Treatment specified: approximately 18 received Ad26.COV2.S at low or high dose, single or two shots; 5 received placebo; per-sample allocation not given. Sampling happened 63 days after the first vaccine or placebo injection. The data are from a study of Ad26.COV2.S vaccination and SARS-CoV-2 variants. Method: immunoSEQ multiplex PCR; TCRdb's copy keeps in-frame clones and lacks some. Of about 400,000 clones in the sample, 80% to 90% are singletons; the top ten hold approximately 3.7%. General study findings and limits: Overall T cell responses may have been underestimated by the analyses of TCR breadth and depth. Vaccinated and placebo-treated recipients had similar non-spike TCR breadth.

The receptor was derived from a person aged 18-60 years who received the Ad26.COV2.S COVID-19 vaccine or a placebo. The sequences come from peripheral blood, collected in a trial of Ad26.COV2.S vaccine versus placebo. The V and J genes are TRBV6-6 and TRBJ1-4, with D tentatively TRBD1 (6 bases). The CDR3 region has the DNA TGTGCCAGCAGCCGCCGGACAGCAACTAATGAAAAACTGTTTTTT. It is translated as CASSRRTATNEKLFF.